A single sample gave rise to the 27 T cell receptor beta chains below, sequenced in a study of Ad26.COV2.S vaccination and SARS-CoV-2 variants. Specified treatment: 15 to 20 received Ad26.COV2.S at low or high dose, single or two shots; several received placebo; per-sample allocation not given. Specimen acquisition occurred on day 63 following the initial vaccine or placebo injection. Data came from immunoSEQ multiplex PCR; TCRdb stores just in-frame clones and leaves some out. The data contain a few hundred thousand clones, 92% of them singletons. This specimen consisted of peripheral blood, obtained in a trial of Ad26.COV2.S vaccine versus placebo. All receptors derive from a person aged 18 to 59 who received the Ad26.COV2.S COVID-19 vaccine or a placebo.

The rearrangement joins TRBV7-9 to TRBJ2-7; D perhaps matches TRBD2 (5 bases). Germline-derived CDR1 and CDR2 are SEHNR and FQNEAQ (reference sequence). V was shortened by 2 bases and J by 2 bases, with 10 bases between the two germline ends. The CDR3 loop spans 14 amino acids. The CDR3 DNA sequence: TGTGCCAGCAGCTTACTCGGGGAACCCTACGAGCAGTACTTC. Translated, it gives CASSLLGEPYEQYF.

This chain joins TRBV30 and TRBJ2-3; D may be TRBD1 (5 bases). Per germline, CDR1 GTSNPN and CDR2 SVGIG (reference sequence). The CDR3 contains 14 residues. The V end lost 2 bases, the J end lost 2 bases, and 11 bases lay between the germline ends. This CDR3 reads CAWSPWGHTDTQYF. For the CDR3, the DNA is TGTGCCTGGAGTCCTTGGGGCCACACAGATACGCAGTATTTT.

The rearrangement joins TRBV12-2 to TRBJ2-2; no DNA check was done on the table's D call, TRBD2. TRBV12-2 is deemed a pseudogene. There are 21 residues in the CDR3. The CDR3 sequence: CASRLGPREGGHHLWTGELFF. The CDR3 DNA reads TGTGCAAGTCGCTTAGGACCCAGGGAGGGGGGCCATCACCTTTGGACCGGGGAGCTGTTTTTT.

The chain has TRBV19 and TRBJ1-1; TRBD1 matches at 10 bases. V shed 3 bases, J shed 7 bases, and the junction held 14 bases outside the gene matches. The CDR3 is made up of 17 amino acids. Germline lookup yields CDR1 LNHDA and CDR2 SQIVND (reference sequence). The CDR3 bases are TGTGCCAGTAGTATTGTGCCAAGACAGGGGGCGGCTTTTGAAGCTTTCTTT. As protein: CASSIVPRQGAAFEAFF.

This chain connects TRBV20-1 to TRBJ1-4; the match to TRBD1 covers 8 bases. The length of the CDR3 is 13 residues. J lost 8 bases, V lost 3 bases, and 5 bases had no gene match. CDR1 and CDR2 (germline): DFQATT, SNEGSKA (reference sequence). The CDR3 DNA reads as TGCAGTGCTAGTCAGGGGGCGCAGGAAAAACTGTTTTTT. Translating it yields CSASQGAQEKLFF.

The rearrangement links TRBV6-5 to TRBJ1-1; no clear D. The CDR3 sequence is 13 residues long. Trimming left V 0 bases short and J 7 bases short, with 9 bases between. CDR1 and CDR2 from the germline V gene are MNHEY and SVGAGI. The CDR3 DNA follows: TGTGCCAGCAGTTACTCGAAAAGAAATGAAGCTTTCTTT. It translates to CASSYSKRNEAFF.

The genes are TRBV7-2 and TRBJ2-5, with TRBD2 matching 8 bases. After removal of 5 bases from V and 1 base from J, the junction contained 9 bases not matched to a gene. The CDR3 sequence is 16 residues long. In germline, CDR1 is SGHTA, CDR2 FQGNSA. The DNA of the CDR3 is TGTGCCAGCAGCCCCCGGGGTAGCGGGGTCCAAGAGACCCAGTACTTC. It encodes CASSPRGSGVQETQYF.

The V and J genes are TRBV4-3 and TRBJ1-1; 9 bases map to TRBD1. This CDR3 region has 15 residues. J gave up 4 bases and V 4 bases, and 7 bases lay outside the gene matches. CDR1 and CDR2 from the germline V gene are LGHNA and YSLEER. The chain's CDR3 is CASSRTGTGSTEAFF. Written as DNA, the CDR3 is TGCGCCAGCAGCCGTACAGGGACAGGGAGCACTGAAGCTTTCTTT.

The genes are TRBV7-8 and TRBJ2-1; TRBD2 agrees at 10 bases. The length of the CDR3 is 18 residues. Germline CDR1 reads SGHVS; CDR2 reads FQNEAQ. J gave up 7 bases and V 0 bases, and 12 bases lay outside the gene matches. The CDR3 bases are TGTGCCAGCAGCTTAGCGCTTTTCTCAGCGGGGGGGCGGAATGAGCAGTTCTTC. It translates to CASSLALFSAGGRNEQFF.

The chain employs TRBV28 and TRBJ1-2; D is perhaps TRBD1 (6 bases). The V end lost 4 bases, the J end lost 4 bases, and 10 bases lay between the germline ends. Germline CDR1 MDHEN, CDR2 SYDVKM. The CDR3 loop spans 13 amino acids. CDR3: CASSYGGRYGYTF. The CDR3, as DNA: TGTGCCAGCAGTTACGGGGGCCGCTATGGCTACACCTTC.

V is TRBV5-1 and J is TRBJ2-5; D not resolved. Trimming left V 0 bases short and J 7 bases short, with 4 bases between. Looked up from germline, CDR1 is SGHRS and CDR2 is YFSETQ. The CDR3 extends over 11 amino acids. This CDR3 is CASSLDVTQYF. The CDR3 DNA follows: TGCGCCAGCAGCTTGGATGTGACCCAGTACTTC.

The rearrangement links TRBV19 to TRBJ2-7; D uncertain. CDR3 length equals 12 residues. CDR1 and CDR2 from the germline V gene are LNHDA and SQIVND (reference sequence). Trimming cost V 5 bases and J 7 bases, with 12 bases left between them. DNA for the CDR3: TGTGCCAGTAGTTATGGGGTTGGGGAGCAGTACTTC. Encoded protein: CASSYGVGEQYF.

The rearrangement joins TRBV6-5 to TRBJ2-4; no clear D. The CDR3 is 12 amino acids. Trimming took off 5 bases at V and 3 bases at J, with 5 bases between the two ends. Germline V gene data show CDR1 as MNHEY and CDR2 as SVGAGI. This CDR3 reads CASSTGKNIQYF. CDR3 bases: TGTGCCAGCAGTACGGGCAAAAACATTCAGTACTTC.

This clone came up once. V is TRBV9 and J is TRBJ2-1; the D gene is possibly TRBD2 (7 bases). Between the trimmed V and J ends, which lost 0 bases and 2 bases, there was a span of 9 bases. Germline assignment: CDR1 SGDLS and CDR2 YYNGEE. The CDR3 runs 15 residues. The CDR3 sequence is CASSVVGGPYNEQFF. In DNA, the CDR3 is TGTGCCAGCAGCGTAGTGGGGGGGCCCTACAATGAGCAGTTCTTC.

The rearrangement joins TRBV4-1 to TRBJ1-2; TRBD1 aligns across 8 bases. Trimming removed 0 bases from V and 7 bases from J; junction bases left unmatched: 4. The CDR3 is 14 amino acids. Per the germline V gene, CDR1 is MGHRA and CDR2 is YSYEKL. The CDR3 here is CASSQENRGTGYTF. The CDR3 region has the DNA TGCGCCAGCAGCCAAGAGAACAGGGGGACTGGCTACACCTTC.

The rearrangement joins TRBV10-1 to TRBJ2-1, with TRBD2 matching 10 bases. Germline CDR1 and CDR2: WNHNN and SYGVQD (reference sequence). The CDR3 is 16 amino acids. Trimming removed 2 bases from V and 6 bases from J; junction bases left unmatched: 7. CDR3 loop: CASSEEGSGGFNEQFF. In nucleotides, the CDR3 is TGCGCCAGCAGTGAGGAGGGTAGCGGGGGGTTCAATGAGCAGTTCTTC.

This clone has just one count. V is TRBV7-2 and J is TRBJ2-7; TRBD2 is a possible D gene (5 bases). Trimming left V 0 bases short and J 3 bases short, with 15 bases between. This CDR3 is built from 16 residues. Germline CDR1 and CDR2: SGHTA and FQGNSA. CDR3 DNA sequence: TGTGCCAGCAGCTTAGCCGGTGGAGGAGAGTTCTACGAGCAGTACTTC. Translating gives CASSLAGGGEFYEQYF. Variable domain in full (rest from reference TRBV7-2 and TRBJ2-7): GAGVSQSPSNKVTEKGKDVELRCDPISGHTALYWYRQSLGQGLEFLIYFQGNSAPDKSGLPSDRFSAERTGGSVSTLTIQRTQQEDSAVYLCASSLAGGGEFYEQYFGPGTRLTVT.

The chain joins TRBV4-3 to TRBJ2-3; TRBD1 matches 7 bases. Germline loops: CDR1 LGHNA, CDR2 YSLEER. The CDR3 runs to 14 residues. Germline trimming cut 1 base from V and 5 bases from J; bases unmatched to any gene: 3. The CDR3 coding sequence is TGCGCCAGCAGCCAAGCGTCAGGGGGAGATACGCAGTATTTT. It specifies CASSQASGGDTQYF.

The chain is built from TRBV19 and TRBJ2-3; tentative D call: TRBD2 (5 bases). V gave up 7 bases and J gave up 7 bases, with 15 bases separating them. The CDR3 runs to 13 residues. From germline, CDR1 is LNHDA and CDR2 SQIVND (reference sequence). CDR3 sequence: CASTNLRGNTQYF. DNA for the CDR3: TGTGCCAGTACGAACCTCCGGGGAAATACGCAGTATTTT.

The chain employs TRBV6-5 and TRBJ2-5, with 7 bases that match TRBD1. The length of the CDR3 is 15 residues. V shed 10 bases, J shed 5 bases, and the junction held 16 bases outside the gene matches. Germline lookup yields CDR1 MNHEY and CDR2 SVGAGI. The CDR3 is CATPKRQGESETQYF. CDR3 coding DNA: TGTGCCACCCCGAAGAGACAGGGAGAGAGCGAGACCCAGTACTTC.

The chain couples TRBV18 to TRBJ1-3, with 7 bases fitting TRBD1. This CDR3 comprises 16 residues. Looked up from germline, CDR1 is KGHSH and CDR2 is LQKENI. V gave up 0 bases and J gave up 0 bases; unmatched junction bases: 2. The CDR3 bases are TGTGCCAGCTCACCACCGGGACAGAACTCTGGAAACACCATATATTTT. Protein product: CASSPPGQNSGNTIYF.

This clone was counted once. V and J are TRBV3-1 (or the pseudogene TRBV3-2) and TRBJ2-2; TRBD1 matches at 7 bases. Germline CDR1 LGHDT, CDR2 YNNKEL (reference sequence). The V and J ends lost 3 bases and 6 bases, in that order; junction bases with no gene match: 7. This CDR3 spans 15 amino acids. The CDR3, as DNA: TGTGCCAGCAGCCACCTGACAGGGCTCGCCGGGGAGCTGTTTTTT. Translated, it gives CASSHLTGLAGELFF.

The rearrangement links TRBV6-5 to TRBJ2-7, with 10 positions matching TRBD2. V shed 2 bases, J shed 0 bases, and the junction held 4 bases outside the gene matches. CDR3 length: 16 amino acids. Germline V gives CDR1 MNHEY, CDR2 SVGAGI. This CDR3 is CASSYAAGGFSYEQYF. The CDR3 DNA reads as TGTGCCAGCAGTTACGCAGCGGGGGGGTTCTCCTACGAGCAGTACTTC.

This sequence joins TRBV7-9 and TRBJ2-5, with D unclear. CDR1 is SEHNR and CDR2 is FQNEAQ in the germline V gene (reference sequence). The germline V and J ends were trimmed by 5 bases and 5 bases, with 15 bases remaining between them. The CDR3 covers 14 residues. CDR3 amino acids: CASSRPSRSETQYF. CDR3 bases: TGTGCCAGCAGCCGACCCAGCCGATCTGAGACCCAGTACTTC.

The chain has TRBV5-6 and TRBJ2-1; 14 bases match TRBD2. CDR3 length: 16 amino acids. V shed 2 bases and J 4 bases; nucleotides not matched to a gene: 2. The germline gives CDR1 SGHDT, CDR2 YYEEEE. Written as DNA, the CDR3 is TGTGCCAGCAGCTTCCGGACTAGCGGGGGGTACAATGAGCAGTTCTTC. Residues: CASSFRTSGGYNEQFF.

The gene calls are TRBV5-1 and TRBJ2-5; tentatively, D is TRBD1 (6 bases). This CDR3 has 14 amino acids. V was clipped by 5 bases and J by 5 bases, with 16 bases between them. Germline V gene sequence: CDR1 SGHRS, CDR2 YFSETQ. The CDR3 region has the DNA TGCGCCAGCAGTTCAGGGGAACTATCGGAGACCCAGTACTTC. This sequence encodes CASSSGELSETQYF.

This clone was seen a few times. Compared with germline, one end of the junction differs, possibly owing to a read error. The chain carries TRBV10-1 and TRBJ1-2; no clear D. Germline-derived CDR1 and CDR2 are WNHNN and SYGVQD (reference sequence). This CDR3 contains 11 residues. CDR3 DNA: TGCGCCAGCAGCCAAGGACCCCAGACATTTTTC. This translates into CASSQGPQTFF.